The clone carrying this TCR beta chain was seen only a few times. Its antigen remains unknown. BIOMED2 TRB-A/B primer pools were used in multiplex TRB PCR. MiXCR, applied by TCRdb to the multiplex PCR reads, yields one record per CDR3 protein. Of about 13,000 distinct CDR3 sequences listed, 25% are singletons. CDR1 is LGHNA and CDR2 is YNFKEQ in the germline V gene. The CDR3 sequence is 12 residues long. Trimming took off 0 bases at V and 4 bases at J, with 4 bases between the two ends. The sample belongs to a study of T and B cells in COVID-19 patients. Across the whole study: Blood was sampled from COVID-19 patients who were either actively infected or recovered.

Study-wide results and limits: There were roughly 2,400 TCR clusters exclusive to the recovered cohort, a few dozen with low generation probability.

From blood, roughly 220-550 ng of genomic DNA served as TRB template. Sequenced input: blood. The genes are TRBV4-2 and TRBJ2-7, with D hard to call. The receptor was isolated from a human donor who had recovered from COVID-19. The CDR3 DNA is TGTGCCAGCAGCCAAGATCAGTACGAGCAGTACTTC. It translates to CASSQDQYEQYF.